This T cell receptor beta chain was profiled in a study of identical twins. TCRdb recomputed calls from the 5' RACE reads with MiXCR, one row per CDR3 protein. This table holds hundreds of thousands of distinct CDR3 sequences, 5.5% to 7.5% found once. Sequenced sample: naive T cells sorted from blood. The receptor's source is a man younger than 35 in good health.

DNA of the CDR3: TGCGCCAGCAGCTCGATAGCGGGAGTCCAAGATACGCAGTATTTT. This sequence encodes CASSSIAGVQDTQYF. The chain links TRBV5-1 to TRBJ2-3, with 9 bases aligning to TRBD2. This CDR3 has 15 amino acids. Germline lookup yields CDR1 SGHRS and CDR2 YFSETQ. After removal of 3 bases from V and 5 bases from J, the junction contained 7 bases not matched to a gene.